This record concerns one T cell receptor (beta chain) sequence. The ends were cut back, 2 bases at V and 4 bases at J, with 9 bases in the middle. This CDR3 has 13 residues. Germline assignment: CDR1 ENHRY and CDR2 SYGVKD. This sample was included in a study of T cells after yellow fever vaccination. A universal primer site and UMIs were added as TCR cDNA was made by 5'RACE template switching. Using its own MiXCR run on the 5' RACE reads, TCRdb lists one record per CDR3 protein. The sample yields fewer than 400,000 distinct CDR3 sequences, 6.2% seen once. The source of this sequence is a man aged 25-45 years who received the YFV17D yellow fever vaccine. The rearrangement joins TRBV10-3 to TRBJ2-7; the D is unclear. This sample comprised PBMCs, obtained 5 days after the yellow fever booster vaccination. This chain's CDR3 is CAISEIQNYEQYF. DNA for the CDR3: TGTGCCATCAGTGAGATCCAAAATTACGAGCAGTACTTC.